This T cell receptor (beta chain) came from a study of blood T cell repertoires in COVID-19. The study recruited people aged roughly 18 to 100 years across around 23 US areas. CDR3 length: 15 amino acids. CDR1 is SEHNR and CDR2 is FQNEAQ in the germline V gene (reference sequence). The ends lost 4 bases at V and 4 bases at J; junction bases unmatched: 7. The method was immunoSEQ multiplex PCR; TCRdb's version includes in-frame clones alone and lacks a portion of them. The sample holds 150,000 to 200,000 clones, about 80% seen once. This clonotype was sampled from a woman in her fifties or sixties with acute COVID-19. The V call is TRBV7-9, the J call TRBJ1-2, with 9 bases aligning to TRBD1. Sequenced input: PBMCs or T cells enriched from blood (not recorded which). The CDR3 DNA reads as TGTGCCAGCAGCTCAGGACAGGGGTTCTCCTATGGCTACACCTTC. Protein: CASSSGQGFSYGYTF.